These T cell receptor beta chains were read from a single sample in a study of Ad26.COV2.S vaccination and SARS-CoV-2 variants. Profiled with immunoSEQ multiplex PCR; TCRdb holds only in-frame clones, not every one. The sample yields about 330,000 clones, roughly 90% seen once. Material: peripheral blood, obtained in a trial of Ad26.COV2.S vaccine versus placebo. The receptors were gathered from a person between 18 and 65 years old who received the Ad26.COV2.S COVID-19 vaccine or a placebo. CDR3s include the opening cysteine and the closing phenylalanine or tryptophan. The D gene is left open where the match is weak. Clone size is given for some rows only: seen once, a few or many times, or a class if the clone is expanded.

d_call j_call v_call clone_size cdr3_nt cdr3_aa
- TRBJ2-5 TRBV9 - TGTGCCAGCAGCCCGGGTGGCGGGGGCGTTCTCACGGCCCAGTACTTC CASSPGGGGVLTAQYF
- TRBJ2-1 TRBV7-8 - TGTGCCAGCAGCTCACCGCCGGCCCCCTACAATGAGCAGTTCTTC CASSSPPAPYNEQFF
TRBD2 TRBJ2-1 TRBV7-2 - TGTGCCAGCAGCTCGACTAGCGGGAGTGGCTACAATGAGCAGTTCTTC CASSSTSGSGYNEQFF
- TRBJ1-2 TRBV6-5 - TGTGCCAGAGGAAGTGGGGACTATGGCTACACCTTC CARGSGDYGYTF
- TRBJ1-6 TRBV5-1 - TGCGCCAGCAGCGGCGGGGACCGTAATTCACCCCTCCACTTT CASSGGDRNSPLHF
- TRBJ1-2 TRBV11-2 - TGTGCCAGCAGCTTAGATACAGTTAACTATGGCTACACCTTC CASSLDTVNYGYTF
- TRBJ1-2 TRBV7-8 - TGTGCCAGCAGCTCTAGGGGCAGTGCCGTGGCGCCTAACTATGGCTACACCTTC CASSSRGSAVAPNYGYTF
- TRBJ2-3 TRBV5-4 once TGTGCCAGCAGCCGACCCAACACAGATACGCAGTATTTT CASSRPNTDTQYF
- TRBJ1-2 TRBV5-1 - TGCGCCAGCAGCTTCTCGGGGCAGCAAGGAGGCTATGGCTACACCTTC CASSFSGQQGGYGYTF
- TRBJ2-2 TRBV11-2 - TGTGCCAGCAGCTTAGAGGGATTAGGGTCCCGAGCCGGGGAGCTGTTTTTT CASSLEGLGSRAGELFF
- TRBJ1-5 TRBV28 - TGTGCCAGCAGTTTCGGCGGGGGGGGGAATCAGCCCCAGCATTTT CASSFGGGGNQPQHF
- TRBJ1-4 TRBV7-9 - TGTGCCAGCGGCGCCCGTGAGGCAGAGCGAGGGAAACTGTTTTTT CASGAREAERGKLFF
- TRBJ1-2 TRBV7-2 - TGTGCCAGCAGCCCCCGGAGTCAGGGGAACTATGGCTACACCTTC CASSPRSQGNYGYTF
TRBD1 TRBJ2-1 TRBV11-3 - TGTGCCAGCAGCTTAGATCCCTTAGGACAGGGGTCGACCTACAATGAGCAGTTCTTC CASSLDPLGQGSTYNEQFF
TRBD1 TRBJ1-2 TRBV30 - TGTGCCTGGAGTGCGGGGGACAGGGGGAGGTACTATGGCTACACCTTC CAWSAGDRGRYYGYTF
TRBD1 TRBJ2-1 TRBV4-3 - TGCGCCAGCAGCCAAGAGACGTCAGGGGGCTCCTACAATGAGCAGTTCTTC CASSQETSGGSYNEQFF
- TRBJ1-1 TRBV19 - TGTGCCAGTAGTGGCCGTCTAGAAGCTTTCTTT CASSGRLEAFF
TRBD1 TRBJ1-4 TRBV7-2 - TGTGCCAGCAGCTTAATGTCAGGGGGTGGTTCCACTAATGAAAAACTGTTTTTT CASSLMSGGGSTNEKLFF
- TRBJ1-5 TRBV30 few TGTGCCTGGACCTCGGCGGGCCAGCCCCAGCATTTT CAWTSAGQPQHF
- TRBJ2-1 TRBV7-2 - TGTGCCAGCAGCTATCACAATGAGCAGTTCTTC CASSYHNEQFF
TRBD2 TRBJ2-5 TRBV19 once TGTGCCAGTAGTATCGGACTAGCGGGCCAACAAGAGACCCAGTACTTC CASSIGLAGQQETQYF
- TRBJ1-2 TRBV9 once TGTGCCAGCAGCGAAGGGCACCGCCTTGCGGACTATGGCTACACCTTC CASSEGHRLADYGYTF
TRBD1 TRBJ1-6 TRBV10-2 once TGCGCCAGTAGACAGGGGGGAAATTCACCCCTCCACTTT CASRQGGNSPLHF
- TRBJ1-1 TRBV5-1 once TGCGCCAGCAGCTTCCTTCTAGGCCCCAACACTGAAGCTTTCTTT CASSFLLGPNTEAFF
- TRBJ2-3 TRBV18 - TGTGCCAGCTCACCAAGGCGGTTCACAGATACGCAGTATTTT CASSPRRFTDTQYF
TRBD2 TRBJ2-1 TRBV5-1 - TGCGCCAGCAGCTTGGCCGGGGATAGCGGGAGTACCTCCTACAATGAGCAGTTCTTC CASSLAGDSGSTSYNEQFF
- TRBJ2-2 TRBV27 - TGTGCCAGCAGTTTTACCACCGGGGAGCTGTTTTTT CASSFTTGELFF
- TRBJ1-1 TRBV6-5 - TGTGCCAGCACCAGACTGATGAACACTGAAGCTTTCTTT CASTRLMNTEAFF
- TRBJ2-3 TRBV2 - TGTGCCAGCAAGACTGCAATAATAGGCACAGATACGCAGTATTTT CASKTAIIGTDTQYF
- TRBJ1-1 TRBV19 - TGTGCCAGTAGTCTCAAGGGGGGTCTTCCAAACACTGAAGCTTTCTTT CASSLKGGLPNTEAFF
- TRBJ2-7 TRBV4-1 - TGCGCCAGCAGCCCACAAAAATTCACAGGGTTCGGGAACGAGCAGTACTTC CASSPQKFTGFGNEQYF
TRBD2 TRBJ2-1 TRBV7-3 - TGTGCCAGCAGCCGACCTCCTAGCGGGAGCTCCTACAATGAGCAGTTCTTC CASSRPPSGSSYNEQFF
- TRBJ2-1 TRBV7-2 - TGTGCCAGCAGCTTAGCAGGGTTCTCCTACAATGAGCAGTTCTTC CASSLAGFSYNEQFF
TRBD2 TRBJ2-5 TRBV9 - TGTGCCAGCAGCCCCTCTTCGCCTAGCGGGATAGAGACCCAGTACTTC CASSPSSPSGIETQYF
- TRBJ2-2 TRBV27 - TGTGCCAGCGGGCCTATTGGGGGTTTAGCCGGGGAGCTGTTTTTT CASGPIGGLAGELFF
TRBD2 TRBJ2-5 TRBV5-4 - TGTGCCAGCAGCTGGGGACTATCCTCCCAAGAGACCCAGTACTTC CASSWGLSSQETQYF
- TRBJ2-1 TRBV19 - TGTGCCAGTAGTAGTATCTCAGGAGGCTACAATGAGCAGTTCTTC CASSSISGGYNEQFF
TRBD1 TRBJ2-5 TRBV9 once TGTGCCAGCAGCCCCTCGGACAGGGGTAAGACCCAGTACTTC CASSPSDRGKTQYF
TRBD2 TRBJ2-1 TRBV19 - TGTGCCAGTAGTATTAATGGACTAGCGGGTCACTCCTACAATGAGCAGTTCTTC CASSINGLAGHSYNEQFF
- TRBJ1-1 TRBV2 - TGTGCCAGCAGCCCAGGGATAGGTAATACTGAAGCTTTCTTT CASSPGIGNTEAFF
- TRBJ1-4 TRBV7-9 - TGTGCCAGCAGCTTATTGGGTCAACTGTTTTTT CASSLLGQLFF
- TRBJ2-5 TRBV7-2 - TGTGCCAGCAGCCCGACCCCCATGACTAGTCTGCGAGAGACCCGGTACTTC CASSPTPMTSLRETRYF